The T cell receptor (beta chain) described here comes from a study of vaccination and CD4 T cells after COVID-19. Study summary: Nasal swab PCR showed SARS-CoV-2 in convalescent patients, fewer than 10 with mild and one with severe disease. Timing of post-vaccine sample collection was a median 72 days after dose two, with a range of 14 to 241.

This CDR3 spans 17 amino acids. With 3 bases clipped from V and 2 bases from J, the junction kept 5 bases outside the gene matches. The germline V gene has CDR1 LNHNV and CDR2 YYDKDF (reference sequence). TCRdb reanalysed the PCR reads using MiXCR and keeps one entry per CDR3 protein. The table lists approximately 19,000 distinct CDR3 sequences, 45% to 70% of them singletons. The rearrangement joins TRBV15 to TRBJ2-3, with 13 bases that match TRBD2. This clonotype originated in a human donor who had recovered from COVID-19. The sample consisted of CD4+ T cells from blood, taken after SARS-CoV-2 vaccination. As DNA, the CDR3 is TGTGCCACCAGCAGGGCCGGGACTAGCGGGATCACAGATACGCAGTATTTT. This encodes CATSRAGTSGITDTQYF.